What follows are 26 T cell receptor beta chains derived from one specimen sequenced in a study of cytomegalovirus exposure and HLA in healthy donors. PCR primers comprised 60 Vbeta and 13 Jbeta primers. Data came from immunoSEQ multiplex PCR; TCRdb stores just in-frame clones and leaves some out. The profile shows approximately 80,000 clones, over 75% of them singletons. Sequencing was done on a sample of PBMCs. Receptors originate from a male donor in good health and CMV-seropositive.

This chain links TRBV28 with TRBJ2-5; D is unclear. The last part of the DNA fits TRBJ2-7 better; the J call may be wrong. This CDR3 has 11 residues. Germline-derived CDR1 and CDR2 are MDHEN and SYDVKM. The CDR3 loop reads CASSFSYEQYF. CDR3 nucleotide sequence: TGTGCCAGCAGTTTCTCCTACGAGCAGTACTTC.

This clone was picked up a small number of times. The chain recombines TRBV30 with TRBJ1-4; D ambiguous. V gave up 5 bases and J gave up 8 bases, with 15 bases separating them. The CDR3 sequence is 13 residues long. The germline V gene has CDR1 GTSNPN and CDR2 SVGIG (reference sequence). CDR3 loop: CAWRLRQEEKLFF. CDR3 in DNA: TGTGCCTGGCGACTGCGCCAAGAGGAAAAACTGTTTTTT.

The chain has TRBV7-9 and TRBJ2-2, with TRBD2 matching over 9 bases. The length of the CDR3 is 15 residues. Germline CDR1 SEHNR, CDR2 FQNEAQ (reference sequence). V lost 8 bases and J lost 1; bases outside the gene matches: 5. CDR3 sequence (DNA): TGTGCCAGCGGGCTAGCGGGGAAGAACACCGGGGAGCTGTTTTTT. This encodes CASGLAGKNTGELFF.

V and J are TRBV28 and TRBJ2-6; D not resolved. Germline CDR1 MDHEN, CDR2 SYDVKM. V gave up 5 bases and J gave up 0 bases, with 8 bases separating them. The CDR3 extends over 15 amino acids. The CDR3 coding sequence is TGTGCCAGCAGTACCTACAGCTCTGGGGCCAACGTCCTGACTTTC. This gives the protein CASSTYSSGANVLTF.

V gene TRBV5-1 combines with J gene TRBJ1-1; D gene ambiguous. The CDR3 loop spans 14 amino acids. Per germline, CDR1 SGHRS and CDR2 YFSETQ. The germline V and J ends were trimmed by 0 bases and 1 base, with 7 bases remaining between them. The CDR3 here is CASSLDTGNTEAFF. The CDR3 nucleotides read TGCGCCAGCAGCTTGGATACCGGGAACACTGAAGCTTTCTTT.

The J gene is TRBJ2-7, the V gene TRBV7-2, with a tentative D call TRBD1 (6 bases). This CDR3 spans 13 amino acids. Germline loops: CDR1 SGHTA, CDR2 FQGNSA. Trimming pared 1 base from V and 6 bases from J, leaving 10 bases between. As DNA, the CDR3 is TGTGCCAGCAGCTTAGGTGTGGGGGCCGAGCAGTACTTC. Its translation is CASSLGVGAEQYF.

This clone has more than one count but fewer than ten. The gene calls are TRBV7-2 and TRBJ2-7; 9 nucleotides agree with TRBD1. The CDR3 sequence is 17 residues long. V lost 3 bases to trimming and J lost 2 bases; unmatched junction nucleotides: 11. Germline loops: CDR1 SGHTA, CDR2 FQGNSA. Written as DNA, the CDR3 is TGTGCCAGCAGCTTGAAACGGGTAGGACAGGGGACCTACGAGCAGTACTTC. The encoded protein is CASSLKRVGQGTYEQYF.

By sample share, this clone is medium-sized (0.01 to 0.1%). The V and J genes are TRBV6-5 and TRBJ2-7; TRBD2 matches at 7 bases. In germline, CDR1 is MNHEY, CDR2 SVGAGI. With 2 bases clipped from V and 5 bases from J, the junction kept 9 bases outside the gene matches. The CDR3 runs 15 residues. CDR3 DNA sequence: TGTGCCAGCAGTTACGAAATGGCTAGCGGTCACGAGCAGTACTTC. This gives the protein CASSYEMASGHEQYF.

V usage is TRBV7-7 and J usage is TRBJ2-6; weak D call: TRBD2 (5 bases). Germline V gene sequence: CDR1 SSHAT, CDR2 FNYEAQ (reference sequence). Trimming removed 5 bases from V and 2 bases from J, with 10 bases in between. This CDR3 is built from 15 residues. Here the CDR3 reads CASSPSGAGANVLTF. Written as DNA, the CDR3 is TGTGCCAGCAGCCCATCCGGGGCTGGGGCCAACGTCCTGACTTTC. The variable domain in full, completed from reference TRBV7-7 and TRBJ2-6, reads GAGVSQSPRYKVTKRGQDVTLRCDPISSHATLYWYQQALGQGPEFLTYFNYEAQPDKSGLPSDRFSAERPEGSISTLTIQRTEQRDSAMYRCASSPSGAGANVLTFGAGSRLTVL.

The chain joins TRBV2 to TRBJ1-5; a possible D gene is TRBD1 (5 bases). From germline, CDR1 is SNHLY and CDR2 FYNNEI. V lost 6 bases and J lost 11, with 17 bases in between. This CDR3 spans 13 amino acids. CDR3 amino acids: CASREDTHGAQHF. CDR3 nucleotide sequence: TGTGCCAGCAGAGAGGACACCCACGGAGCCCAGCATTTT.

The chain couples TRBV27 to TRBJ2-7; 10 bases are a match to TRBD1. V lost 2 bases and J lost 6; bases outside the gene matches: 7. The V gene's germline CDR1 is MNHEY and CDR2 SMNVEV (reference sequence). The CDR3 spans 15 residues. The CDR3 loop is CASSLRDRGSGEQYF. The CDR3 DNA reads TGTGCCAGCAGTTTAAGGGACAGGGGATCAGGCGAGCAGTACTTC.

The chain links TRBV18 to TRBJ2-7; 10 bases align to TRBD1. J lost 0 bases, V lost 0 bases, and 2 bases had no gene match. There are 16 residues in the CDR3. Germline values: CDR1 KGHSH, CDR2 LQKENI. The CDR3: CASSPPDRGNSYEQYF. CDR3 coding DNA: TGTGCCAGCTCACCACCGGACAGGGGGAACTCCTACGAGCAGTACTTC.

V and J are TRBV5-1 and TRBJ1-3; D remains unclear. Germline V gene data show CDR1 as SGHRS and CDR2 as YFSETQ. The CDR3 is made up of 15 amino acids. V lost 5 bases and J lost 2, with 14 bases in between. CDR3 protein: CASSQPGIAGNTIYF. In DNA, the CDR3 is TGCGCCAGCAGTCAACCGGGGATCGCTGGAAACACCATATATTTT. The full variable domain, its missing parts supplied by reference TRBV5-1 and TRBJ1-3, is KAGVTQTPRYLIKTRGQQVTLSCSPISGHRSVSWYQQTPGQGLQFLFEYFSETQRNKGNFPGRFSGRQFSNSRSEMNVSTLELGDSALYLCASSQPGIAGNTIYFGEGSWLTVV.

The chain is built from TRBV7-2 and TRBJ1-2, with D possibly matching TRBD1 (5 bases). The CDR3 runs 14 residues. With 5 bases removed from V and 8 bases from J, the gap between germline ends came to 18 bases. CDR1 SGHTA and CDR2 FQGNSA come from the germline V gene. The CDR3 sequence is CASSVRGQLRGYTF. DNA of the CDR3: TGTGCCAGCAGCGTTAGGGGCCAGTTGAGGGGCTACACCTTC.

CDR3 protein: CASSDRQGSNTGELFF. The CDR3 DNA reads as TGTGCCAGCAGTGATCGACAGGGGTCGAACACCGGGGAGCTGTTTTTT. The chain combines TRBV2 with TRBJ2-2; TRBD1 aligns across 8 bases. Trimming at V came to 3 bases and at J to 0 bases, leaving 3 bases not matched to a gene. The length of the CDR3 is 16 residues. The germline V gene has CDR1 SNHLY and CDR2 FYNNEI.

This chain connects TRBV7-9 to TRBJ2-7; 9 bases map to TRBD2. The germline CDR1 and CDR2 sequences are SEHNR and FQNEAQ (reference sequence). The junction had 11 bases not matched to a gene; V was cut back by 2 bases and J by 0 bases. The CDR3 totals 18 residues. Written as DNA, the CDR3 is TGTGCCAGCAGCTTACGGGCCCCTAGCGGGGAGAGCTCCTACGAGCAGTACTTC. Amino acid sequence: CASSLRAPSGESSYEQYF.

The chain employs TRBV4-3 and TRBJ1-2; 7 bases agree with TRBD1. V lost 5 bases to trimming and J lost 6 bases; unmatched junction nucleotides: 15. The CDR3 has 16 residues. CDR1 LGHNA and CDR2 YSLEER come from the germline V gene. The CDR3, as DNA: TGCGCCAGCAGCTCAGGGGGTACGGCCGCGGCTGATGGCTACACCTTC. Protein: CASSSGGTAAADGYTF.

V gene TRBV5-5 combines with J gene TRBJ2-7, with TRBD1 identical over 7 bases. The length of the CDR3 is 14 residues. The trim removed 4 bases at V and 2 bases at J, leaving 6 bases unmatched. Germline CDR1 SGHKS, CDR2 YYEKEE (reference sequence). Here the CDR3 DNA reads TGTGCCAGCAGCCTAGGACAGGTAACCTACGAGCAGTACTTC. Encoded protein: CASSLGQVTYEQYF.

The CDR3 reads CASSLLLGSTGELFF. Here the CDR3 DNA reads TGTGCCAGCAGCTTACTCCTAGGTAGCACCGGGGAGCTGTTTTTT. V usage is TRBV7-8 and J usage is TRBJ2-2; D is ambiguous. V lost 2 bases and J 4 bases, leaving 11 bases between the germline ends. Germline loops: CDR1 SGHVS, CDR2 FQNEAQ. CDR3 length equals 15 residues.

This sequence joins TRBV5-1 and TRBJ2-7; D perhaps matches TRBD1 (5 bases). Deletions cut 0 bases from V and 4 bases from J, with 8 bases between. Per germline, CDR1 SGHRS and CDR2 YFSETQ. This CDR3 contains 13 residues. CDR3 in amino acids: CASSLGQKYEQYF. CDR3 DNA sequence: TGCGCCAGCAGCTTGGGACAGAAATACGAGCAGTACTTC.

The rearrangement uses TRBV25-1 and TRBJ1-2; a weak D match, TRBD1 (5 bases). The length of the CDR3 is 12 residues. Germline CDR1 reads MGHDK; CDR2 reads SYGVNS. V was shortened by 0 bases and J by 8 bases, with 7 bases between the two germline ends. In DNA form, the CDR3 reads TGTGCCAGCAGTGAATATGGGGGGGGCTACACCTTC. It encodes CASSEYGGGYTF.

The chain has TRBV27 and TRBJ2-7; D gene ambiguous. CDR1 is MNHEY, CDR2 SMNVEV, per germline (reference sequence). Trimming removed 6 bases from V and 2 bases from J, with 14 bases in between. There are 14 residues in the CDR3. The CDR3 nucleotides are TGTGCCAGCAGCCCTCTCAGAGGTGCCTACGAGCAGTACTTC. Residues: CASSPLRGAYEQYF.

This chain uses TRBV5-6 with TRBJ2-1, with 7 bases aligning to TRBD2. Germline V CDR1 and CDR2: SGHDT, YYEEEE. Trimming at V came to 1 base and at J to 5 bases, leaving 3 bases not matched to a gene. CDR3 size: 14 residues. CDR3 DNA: TGTGCCAGCAGCTTGTGGCTAGCGGACAATGAGCAGTTCTTC. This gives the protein CASSLWLADNEQFF.

Here the CDR3 reads CASSSDISYNEQFF. In DNA form, the CDR3 reads TGTGCCAGCAGCTCGGACATCTCCTACAATGAGCAGTTCTTC. This chain joins TRBV7-2 and TRBJ2-1; weak D call: TRBD1 (5 bases). Trimming cost V 4 bases and J 0 bases, with 7 bases left between them. CDR1 is SGHTA, CDR2 FQGNSA, per germline. The CDR3 consists of 14 residues.

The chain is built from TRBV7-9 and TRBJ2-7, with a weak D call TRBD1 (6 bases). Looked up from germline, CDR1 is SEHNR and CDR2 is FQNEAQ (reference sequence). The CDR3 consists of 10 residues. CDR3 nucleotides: TGTTCCTCTAGGGGGAACGAGCAGTACTTC. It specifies CSSRGNEQYF.

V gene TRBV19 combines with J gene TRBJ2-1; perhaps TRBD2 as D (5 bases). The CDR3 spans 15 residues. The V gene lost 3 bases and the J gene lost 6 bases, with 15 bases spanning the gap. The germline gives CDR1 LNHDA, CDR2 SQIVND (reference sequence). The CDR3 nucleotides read TGTGCCAGTAGTATCTCGGCGCGAACTAGCAATGAGCAGTTCTTC. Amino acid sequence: CASSISARTSNEQFF.